This T cell receptor (beta chain) was observed in a study of Graves' ophthalmopathy and Graves' hyperthyroidism. Overall study: At the time of initial diagnosis and before any treatment, peripheral blood was collected. General observations from the study: This model predicted ophthalmopathy progression (sensitivity around 70%, specificity around 72%). Blood was where most expanded thyroid clonotypes above 0.001 frequency also turned up.

This clonotype was seen many times. What it binds is not known. PBMCs were obtained from roughly 9.5 ml of fresh peripheral blood. Researchers took RNA transcripts and amplified TCR beta CDR3 regions from them. RT-PCR in the first round used HTBI primers; a second-round multiplex PCR followed. One entry per CDR3 protein, called by TCRdb with MiXCR from the multiplex PCR reads. This sample carries about 230,000 distinct CDR3 sequences, 45% of them seen once, and the ten largest clones take around half. The CDR3 length is 11 residues. The germline CDR1 and CDR2 sequences are SEHNR and FQNEAQ (reference sequence). V was pared by 9 bases and J by 4 bases, with 9 bases between.

This receptor was taken from an adult man with Graves' ophthalmopathy. Sequencing was performed on peripheral blood. V is TRBV7-9 and J is TRBJ1-1; possibly TRBD1 for D (5 bases). CDR3 nucleotide sequence: TGTGCCAGTCGGGGGGGCACTGAAGCTTTCTTT. It yields the protein CASRGGTEAFF.